This T cell receptor beta chain was recovered during a study of T cells in tuberculosis. Study-wide context: CD1B tetramers identified T cells specific for mycobacterial lipid GMM.

General observations from the study: GEM motif frequencies gave roughly 65% accuracy; the GMM repertoire gave about 86%.

Here immunoSEQ multiplex PCR was the method, and the copy in TCRdb shows in-frame clones only, minus some. The table shows about 36,000 clones, with roughly 93% occurring only once. Notes on this clone: As yet, its antigen is unknown.

V lost 4 bases to trimming and J lost 8 bases; unmatched junction nucleotides: 11. Germline V lookup: CDR1 SGHRS, CDR2 YFSETQ. This CDR3 has 16 amino acids. What was sequenced was PBMCs. The gene calls are TRBV5-1 and TRBJ1-6; 8 bases map to TRBD1. The receptor was derived from a donor aged 10-29 years with latent tuberculosis or without tuberculosis infection. The CDR3 here is CASSPSRDRRDSPLHF. The CDR3 nucleotides are TGCGCCAGCAGCCCTAGCCGGGACAGGCGAGATTCACCCCTCCACTTT.